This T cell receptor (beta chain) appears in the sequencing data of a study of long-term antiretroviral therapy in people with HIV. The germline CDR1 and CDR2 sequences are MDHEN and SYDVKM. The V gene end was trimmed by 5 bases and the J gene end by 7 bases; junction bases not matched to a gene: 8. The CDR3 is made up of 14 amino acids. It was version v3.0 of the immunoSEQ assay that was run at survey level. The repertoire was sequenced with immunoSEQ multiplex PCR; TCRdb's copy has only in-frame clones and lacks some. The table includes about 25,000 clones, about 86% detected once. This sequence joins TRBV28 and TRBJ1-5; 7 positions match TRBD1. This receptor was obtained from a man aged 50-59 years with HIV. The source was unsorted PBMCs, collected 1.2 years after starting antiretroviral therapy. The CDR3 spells CASSTGGGIQPQHF. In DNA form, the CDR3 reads TGTGCCAGCAGTACCGGAGGGGGCATACAGCCCCAGCATTTT.